These 28 T cell receptor beta chains share one sample of origin, sequenced in a study of shared clonotypes between healthy human individuals. Clones were sequenced by immunoSEQ multiplex PCR, and TCRdb holds only the in-frame ones, with some missing. In the table there are around 2,000,000 clones, 85% to 95% of which are singletons. The source material was naive CD4+ T cells sorted from blood. Subset: CD45RA+ positively selected. The receptors stem from a man between 18 and 35 years old in good health.

This clone was counted once. V gene TRBV29-1 combines with J gene TRBJ2-1; no firm D call. CDR3 length: 12 residues. The V end lost 2 bases, the J end lost 7 bases, and 9 bases lay between the germline ends. In germline, CDR1 is SQVTM, CDR2 ANQGSEA. CDR3 amino acids: CSVEQSPNEQFF. DNA of the CDR3: TGCAGCGTTGAACAAAGCCCGAATGAGCAGTTCTTC.

The chain couples TRBV5-1 to TRBJ2-7; D might be TRBD1 or TRBD2, each matching 5 bases. The V end lost 4 bases, the J end lost 1 base, and 15 bases lay between the germline ends. This CDR3 spans 15 amino acids. Germline V gene sequence: CDR1 SGHRS, CDR2 YFSETQ. The CDR3 nucleotides are TGCGCCAGCAGCGTAACAGTGGGGGAGTCCTACGAGCAGTACTTC. Protein sequence: CASSVTVGESYEQYF.

In its sample, this clone was seen once. The CDR3 coding sequence is TGTGCCTGGAGTCTCACCCTAGGATCACCCCTCCACTTT. It is translated as CAWSLTLGSPLHF. The chain links TRBV30 to TRBJ1-6; no reliable D call. The CDR3 contains 13 residues. Trimming pared 2 bases from V and 10 bases from J, leaving 12 bases between. Germline CDR1 GTSNPN, CDR2 SVGIG (reference sequence). Variable domain in full (rest from reference TRBV30 and TRBJ1-6): SQTIHQWPATLVQPVGSPLSLECTVEGTSNPNLYWYRQAAGRGLQLLFYSVGIGQISSEVPQNLSASRPQDRQFILSSKKLLLSDSGFYLCAWSLTLGSPLHFGNGTRLTVT.

V usage is TRBV5-1 and J usage is TRBJ2-5, with no clear D. Trimming shortened V by 4 bases and J by 3 bases, and 4 bases separated the two germline ends. The CDR3 totals 11 residues. In germline, CDR1 is SGHRS, CDR2 YFSETQ. This chain's CDR3 is CASSVKETQYF. Written as DNA, the CDR3 is TGCGCCAGCAGCGTAAAAGAGACCCAGTACTTC.

This clone was counted a single time. The chain employs TRBV11-2 and TRBJ2-1; 7 bases agree with TRBD1. The V gene end was trimmed by 5 bases and the J gene end by 6 bases; junction bases not matched to a gene: 10. Germline V gene lookup returns CDR1 SGHAT and CDR2 FQNNGV. This CDR3 spans 15 amino acids. CDR3 region: CASSPGQVKSNEQFF. The CDR3 DNA follows: TGTGCCAGCAGCCCAGGACAGGTTAAATCCAATGAGCAGTTCTTC.

The chain couples TRBV6-6 to TRBJ2-2; maybe TRBD1 (6 bases). The V end lost 6 bases, the J end lost 4 bases, and 12 bases lay between the germline ends. CDR1 and CDR2 (germline): MNHNY, SVGAGI (reference sequence). The CDR3 consists of 14 residues. The CDR3 region is CASRDRRSTGELFF. CDR3 in DNA: TGTGCCAGCAGGGACAGACGGTCCACCGGGGAGCTGTTTTTT.

This clone was seen just once. The chain recombines TRBV2 with TRBJ2-5; 7 bases are a match to TRBD1. Germline-derived CDR1 and CDR2 are SNHLY and FYNNEI. This CDR3 contains 16 residues. The V segment lost 6 bases and the J segment 2 bases; nucleotides outside the gene matches: 12. The CDR3 region is CASSAWTGTQQETQYF. DNA for the CDR3: TGTGCCAGCAGCGCTTGGACAGGCACTCAACAAGAGACCCAGTACTTC. Looking up the rest from reference TRBV2 and TRBJ2-5 gives the full variable domain: EPEVTQTPSHQVTQMGQEVILRCVPISNHLYFYWYRQILGQKVEFLVSFYNNEISEKSEIFDDQFSVERPDGSNFTLKIRSTKLEDSAMYFCASSAWTGTQQETQYFGPGTRLLVL.

The CDR3: CASTEPSNSPSSYEQYF. The CDR3 DNA is TGTGCCAGCACGGAGCCCTCGAACTCACCTAGCTCCTACGAGCAGTACTTC. The gene calls are TRBV2 and TRBJ2-7, with D uncertain. Deletions cut 7 bases from V and 0 bases from J, with 22 bases between. This CDR3 comprises 17 residues. The germline CDR1 and CDR2 sequences are SNHLY and FYNNEI.

Comments on this clone: At the DNA level, this CDR3 is encoded by other sequences in the same sample as well. This chain joins TRBV7-2 and TRBJ2-7; a possible D gene is TRBD1 (6 bases). There are 15 residues in the CDR3. Per germline, CDR1 SGHTA and CDR2 FQGNSA. V dropped 1 base and J dropped 3 bases, with 13 bases sitting between them. The CDR3 nucleotides are TGTGCCAGCAGCTTAGATGGGACAAGCCTCTACGAGCAGTACTTC. This codes for CASSLDGTSLYEQYF.

The V gene is TRBV10-3, the J gene TRBJ2-2, with D perhaps TRBD1 or TRBD2 (5 bases each). The CDR3 spans 15 residues. Trimming left V 4 bases short and J 4 bases short, with 13 bases between. CDR1 and CDR2 from the germline V gene are ENHRY and SYGVKD. CDR3 nucleotide sequence: TGTGCCATCAGTGCCAGGGACCGACTCACCGGGGAGCTGTTTTTT. Translating it yields CAISARDRLTGELFF.

J is TRBJ1-1 and V is TRBV7-6, with 7 bases matching TRBD1. V gave up 4 bases and J gave up 4 bases; unmatched junction bases: 9. The CDR3 loop spans 15 amino acids. Germline V gene sequence: CDR1 SGHVS, CDR2 FNYEAQ. CDR3 DNA sequence: TGTGCCAGCAGCTCCCGTACAGGGGTTGGCACTGAAGCTTTCTTT. Its translation: CASSSRTGVGTEAFF.

The chain employs TRBV2 and TRBJ1-5; 8 nucleotides line up with TRBD1. There are 14 residues in the CDR3. The V and J ends lost 2 bases and 10 bases, in that order; junction bases with no gene match: 7. Germline values: CDR1 SNHLY, CDR2 FYNNEI. The CDR3 region has the DNA TGTGCCAGCAGTGAACTGGCAGGGGGCGGCCCCCAGCATTTT. Its translation is CASSELAGGGPQHF.

V gene TRBV5-6 combines with J gene TRBJ1-5, with TRBD1 matching over 7 bases. Germline CDR1 reads SGHDT; CDR2 reads YYEEEE. There are 12 residues in the CDR3. V gave up 5 bases and J gave up 8 bases; unmatched junction bases: 4. The CDR3 nucleotides read TGTGCCAGCAGTTCGACAGGGAAGCCCCAGCATTTT. Encoded protein: CASSSTGKPQHF.

The chain is built from TRBV6-5 and TRBJ1-1; D is unclear. The CDR3 extends over 13 amino acids. V lost 2 bases, J lost 1 base, and 5 bases lay in between. From germline, CDR1 is MNHEY and CDR2 SVGAGI. CDR3 in amino acids: CASSYATNTEAFF. CDR3 coding DNA: TGTGCCAGCAGTTACGCAACGAACACTGAAGCTTTCTTT.

The chain's CDR3 is CASSTYYGYTF. In nucleotides, the CDR3 is TGTGCCAGCAGCACCTACTATGGCTACACCTTC. The V gene is TRBV7-2, the J gene TRBJ1-2; the D is unclear. This CDR3 has 11 residues. Between the trimmed V and J ends, which lost 5 bases and 3 bases, there was a span of 4 bases. CDR1 and CDR2 from the germline V gene are SGHTA and FQGNSA.

This clone has a handful of counts. In the same sample, other DNA sequences code for this CDR3. J is TRBJ1-3 and V is TRBV5-1; D uncertain. CDR1 and CDR2 from the germline V gene are SGHRS and YFSETQ. Trimming pared 0 bases from V and 0 bases from J, leaving 4 bases between. The CDR3 extends over 14 amino acids. The chain's CDR3 is CASSLGDSGNTIYF. Here the CDR3 DNA reads TGCGCCAGCAGCTTGGGAGACTCTGGAAACACCATATATTTT.

About this clone: Within the sample, other DNA sequences also encode this same CDR3. The gene calls are TRBV30 and TRBJ1-1; D is unclear. Germline V lookup: CDR1 GTSNPN, CDR2 SVGIG (reference sequence). The CDR3 runs to 13 residues. V gave up 1 base and J gave up 1 base, with 7 bases separating them. Written as DNA, the CDR3 is TGTGCCTGGAGTGGATCCGGGAACACTGAAGCTTTCTTT. This sequence encodes CAWSGSGNTEAFF.

The chain is built from TRBV7-8 and TRBJ1-5; D unresolved. CDR1 is SGHVS and CDR2 is FQNEAQ in the germline V gene. The V end lost 0 bases, the J end lost 0 bases, and 3 bases lay between the germline ends. The CDR3 is 14 amino acids. This CDR3 is CASSLANSNQPQHF. CDR3 in DNA: TGTGCCAGCAGCTTAGCGAATAGCAATCAGCCCCAGCATTTT. Full variable domain (outside the CDR3, taken from reference TRBV7-8 and TRBJ1-5): GAGVSQSPRYKVAKRGQDVALRCDPISGHVSLFWYQQALGQGPEFLTYFQNEAQLDKSGLPSDRFFAERPEGSVSTLKIQRTQQEDSAVYLCASSLANSNQPQHFGDGTRLSIL.

The chain carries TRBV19 and TRBJ1-3, with D possibly matching TRBD1 (5 bases). V lost 5 bases, J lost 0 bases, and 8 bases lay in between. CDR1 and CDR2 (germline): LNHDA, SQIVND (reference sequence). CDR3 length equals 14 residues. The CDR3 DNA sequence: TGTGCCAGTAGTCCCGGGGGCTCTGGAAACACCATATATTTT. Translation gives CASSPGGSGNTIYF.

The chain recombines TRBV27 with TRBJ2-3; TRBD2 matches at 7 bases. Germline trimming cut 0 bases from V and 1 base from J; bases unmatched to any gene: 7. The CDR3 has 17 residues. CDR1 and CDR2 (germline): MNHEY, SMNVEV (reference sequence). CDR3 in DNA: TGTGCCAGCAGTTTATCCCCCTTTCGGGAGGGCACAGATACGCAGTATTTT. Residues: CASSLSPFREGTDTQYF.

For the CDR3, the DNA is TGTGCCAGCAGCCAAGGACCCGGGGTGGCCACCGGGGAGCTGTTTTTT. Protein sequence: CASSQGPGVATGELFF. The V gene is TRBV14, the J gene TRBJ2-2, with D perhaps matching TRBD2 (5 bases). V was clipped by 1 base and J by 4 bases, with 13 bases between them. The V gene's germline CDR1 is SGHDN and CDR2 FVKESK. This CDR3 is 16 amino acids long.

About this clone: Other DNA sequences in the sample encode the same CDR3. The chain couples TRBV12-5 to TRBJ2-1; 7 bases are shared with TRBD2. V gave up 3 bases and J gave up 0 bases; unmatched junction bases: 2. The length of the CDR3 is 15 residues. Germline V gives CDR1 LGHNT, CDR2 FRNRAP. The DNA for the CDR3 is TGTGCTAGTGGTTTTGGCGGGAGCTCCTACAATGAGCAGTTCTTC. Protein product: CASGFGGSSYNEQFF.

The chain combines TRBV5-6 with TRBJ1-6; D gene unclear. Trimming removed 1 base at V and 10 bases at J, with 9 bases between. The CDR3 is 13 residues long. Germline V CDR1 and CDR2: SGHDT, YYEEEE. CDR3 amino acids: CASSLWVDSPLHF. As DNA, the CDR3 is TGTGCCAGCAGCTTGTGGGTTGACTCACCCCTCCACTTT. The full variable domain, rest sourced from reference TRBV5-6 and TRBJ1-6, is DAGVTQSPTHLIKTRGQQVTLRCSPKSGHDTVSWYQQALGQGPQFIFQYYEEEERQRGNFPDRFSGHQFPNYSSELNVNALLLGDSALYLCASSLWVDSPLHFGNGTRLTVT.

The rearrangement uses TRBV4-1 and TRBJ2-1; no firm D call. The CDR3 totals 13 residues. The V end lost 0 bases, the J end lost 12 bases, and 12 bases lay between the germline ends. Per germline, CDR1 MGHRA and CDR2 YSYEKL. The CDR3 loop is CASSQDSRLSQFF. The CDR3 nucleotides read TGCGCCAGCAGCCAAGACTCCCGTCTCTCGCAGTTCTTC.

A remark on this clone: Other DNA sequences in this specimen translate into the identical CDR3. The chain recombines TRBV18 with TRBJ2-7; D unclear. In germline, CDR1 is KGHSH, CDR2 LQKENI. The CDR3 loop spans 12 amino acids. The ends were cut back, 2 bases at V and 3 bases at J, with 5 bases in the middle. The CDR3 sequence is CASSPASYEQYF. DNA of the CDR3: TGTGCCAGCTCACCAGCCAGCTACGAGCAGTACTTC.

As concerns this clone: This CDR3 is also generated by other DNA sequences in the sample. The gene calls are TRBV4-1 and TRBJ2-2; D not resolved. V was clipped by 0 bases and J by 7 bases, with 3 bases between them. CDR3 length: 12 amino acids. Germline V gene data show CDR1 as MGHRA and CDR2 as YSYEKL. The chain's CDR3 is CASSQEVGELFF. CDR3 DNA: TGCGCCAGCAGCCAAGAGGTCGGGGAGCTGTTTTTT.

This chain connects TRBV5-1 to TRBJ1-3; D is ambiguous. V was cut by 2 bases and J by 2 bases, with 8 bases left in between. The CDR3 extends over 14 amino acids. Germline CDR1 is SGHRS and CDR2 is YFSETQ. The CDR3 sequence is CASSFGDAGNTIYF. The DNA for the CDR3 is TGCGCCAGCAGCTTCGGCGATGCTGGAAACACCATATATTTT.

CDR3 amino acids: CASSGGTGKSQPQHF. The CDR3 DNA follows: TGTGCCAGCAGTGGGGGTACAGGGAAAAGCCAGCCCCAGCATTTT. The chain joins TRBV6-1 to TRBJ1-5, with D tentatively TRBD1 (6 bases). This CDR3 region has 15 residues. CDR1 is MNHNS, CDR2 SASEGT, per germline. Trimming cost V 4 bases and J 7 bases, with 17 bases left between them.